This T cell receptor beta chain was identified during a study of T cell repertoires in ileal Crohn's disease. Study background: Every patient was operated on for stricturing (about 60%) or penetrating (39%) complications.

Whole-study findings and limits: Active smokers at surgery had more clonal expansions than non-smokers. High-frequency clones were more common in sorted CD8 than CD4 cells.

The protocol was immunoSEQ multiplex PCR, while the TCRdb copy is restricted to in-frame clones and leaves out a portion. The sample contains 13,000 to 15,000 clones, nearly 90% of which appear only once. Concerning this clone: The target antigen is unknown.

Germline CDR1 is SQVTM and CDR2 is ANQGSEA. Trimming removed 5 bases from V and 2 bases from J; junction bases left unmatched: 8. The CDR3 contains 14 residues. The specimen sequenced was ileal tissue. The sequence was collected from an adult with Crohn's disease. V gene TRBV29-1 combines with J gene TRBJ1-2, with 7 bases fitting TRBD1. CDR3 DNA: TGCAGCGTTAAAACAGGGGCAGGGAACTATGGCTACACCTTC. Protein sequence: CSVKTGAGNYGYTF.